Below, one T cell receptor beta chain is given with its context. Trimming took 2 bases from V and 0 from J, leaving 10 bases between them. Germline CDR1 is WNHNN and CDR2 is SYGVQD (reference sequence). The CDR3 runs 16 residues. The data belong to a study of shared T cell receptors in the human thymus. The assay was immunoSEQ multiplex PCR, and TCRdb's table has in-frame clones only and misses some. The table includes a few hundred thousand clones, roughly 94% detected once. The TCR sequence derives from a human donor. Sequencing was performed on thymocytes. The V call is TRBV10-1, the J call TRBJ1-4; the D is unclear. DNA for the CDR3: TGCGCCAGCAGTGAGGGCAGGTCTGCAACTAATGAAAAACTGTTTTTT. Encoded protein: CASSEGRSATNEKLFF.